In its sample, the clone carrying this TCR beta chain was seen a few times. TCRdb's table, derived via immunoSEQ multiplex PCR, lists solely in-frame clones and lacks some. Counted here are around 1.1 million clones, approximately 80% occurring once; the ten biggest clones make up about 0.94%. This sample stems from a study of shared clonotypes between healthy human individuals. The V gene end was trimmed by 4 bases and the J gene end by 8 bases; junction bases not matched to a gene: 17. This CDR3 region has 19 residues. The germline gives CDR1 SGHRS, CDR2 YFSETQ. Donors were healthy HIV-negative adults without recent acute infections or vaccinations.

The J gene is TRBJ2-1, the V gene TRBV5-1, with 14 bases matching TRBD2. The sequence came from a man younger than 35 in good health. Some clones in this sample may be carry-over from other donors' samples. Sequencing used memory CD4+ T cells from PBMCs. Documented subset: CD45RA-negative fraction. In DNA form, the CDR3 reads TGCGCCAGCAGCCCCCCGACTAGCGGGAGGGCCCCCCGTACAGATGAGCAGTTCTTC. Its translation is CASSPPTSGRAPRTDEQFF.